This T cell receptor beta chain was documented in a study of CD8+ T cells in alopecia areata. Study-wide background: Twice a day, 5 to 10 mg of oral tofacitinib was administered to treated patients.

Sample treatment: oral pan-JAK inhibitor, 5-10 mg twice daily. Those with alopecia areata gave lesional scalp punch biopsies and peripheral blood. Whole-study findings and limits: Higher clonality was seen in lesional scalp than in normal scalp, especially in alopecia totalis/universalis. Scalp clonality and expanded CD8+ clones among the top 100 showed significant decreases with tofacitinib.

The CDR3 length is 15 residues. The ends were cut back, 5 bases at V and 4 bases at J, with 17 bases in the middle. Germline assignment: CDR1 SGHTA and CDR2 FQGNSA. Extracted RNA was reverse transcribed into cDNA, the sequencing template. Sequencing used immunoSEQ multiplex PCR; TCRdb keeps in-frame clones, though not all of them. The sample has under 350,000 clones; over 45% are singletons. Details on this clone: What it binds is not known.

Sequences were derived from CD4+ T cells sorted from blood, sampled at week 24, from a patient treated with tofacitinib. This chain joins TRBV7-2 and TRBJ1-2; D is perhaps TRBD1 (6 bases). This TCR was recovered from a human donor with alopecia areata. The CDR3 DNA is TGTGCCAGCAGCCCCAGCCCAGGGGATGGCTATGGCTACACCTTC. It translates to CASSPSPGDGYGYTF. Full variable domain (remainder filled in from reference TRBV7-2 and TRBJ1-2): GAGVSQSPSNKVTEKGKDVELRCDPISGHTALYWYRQSLGQGLEFLIYFQGNSAPDKSGLPSDRFSAERTGGSVSTLTIQRTQQEDSAVYLCASSPSPGDGYGYTFGSGTRLTVV.